The present entry profiles one T cell receptor (beta chain) with its context. The clone's antigen remains unknown. Base qualities are not recorded, but no much larger clone differs from it by a single base. TCRbeta CDR3 regions were amplified from genomic DNA by means of the immunoSEQ Assay, a bias-controlled multiplex PCR. The paper's processing steps were these. The number of nucleated cells in each sample was estimated by amplification of reference gene primers within the assay. Sequence reads were collapsed and filtered to measure the absolute abundance of every unique TCRbeta CDR3 rearrangement. Productive Simpson clonality was computed per sample as the square root of Simpson's diversity index over productive rearrangements. TCRdb took this table from immuneACCESS and kept in-frame rearrangements with V and J called. Such tables lack part of the clones; where checked against another copy, unresolved V genes explain under half of the gap, and the rest is unexplained. Clonal size and the V and J genes are those of that table, whereas D and trimming came from the DNA. Present in this sample are hundreds of thousands of clones, around 84% of which were seen just once. Of the sample, about 3% is held by the ten largest clones.

The data derive from a study of blood T cell repertoires in COVID-19 (TCRdb year 2020). Background on the whole study: Collaborator samples came from the United States, Italy and Spain and covered acute and convalescent phases of COVID-19. The material from the prospective study consisted of cDNA or gDNA derived from T cells, B-cell-depleted T cells, or PBMCs. Deeply sampled blood TCRbeta repertoires from subjects exposed to, actively infected with, or recovered from COVID-19 were included in the dataset. The repertoires were released in a freely available public database meant as a resource for research on the immune response to SARS-CoV-2. Samples came from the ongoing ImmuneRACE study (first 160 participants) plus 1,254 subjects from 6 global collaborators. A de-identified subject ID, COVID-19 status, age in years and sex were almost always included in the sample metadata. Where available, HLA class I and class II types were obtained from metadata supplied by the sample provider rather than from assay-based typing.

General conclusions and limits of the study: The amount of clinical and demographic metadata varied by source and participant and was provided uncurated.

CDR1 is given as LGHNA and CDR2 as YSLEER, both from the germline V gene. The CDR3 sequence holds 15 residues, the cysteine and phenylalanine included. This entry keeps only the CDR3 DNA: 45 bases, framed from base 1. Unmatched junction bases come to 11, with V trimmed by 2 bases and J by 7 bases. Collaborating institutions collected whole blood in K2EDTA tubes following their own protocols. Collaborator samples were shipped for TCRbeta analysis as frozen whole blood, isolated PBMCs, or DNA extracted from either sample type. This clonotype originated in a man aged 55 to 70 with acute or convalescent COVID-19. The chain employs TRBV4-3 and TRBJ2-7, with TRBD1 matching 7 junction bases. Sample: peripheral blood. The DNA is as follows: TGCGCCAGCAGCCAAAAAACAGGGGCGACCTCTGAGCAGTACTTC. This sequence encodes CASSQKTGATSEQYF.